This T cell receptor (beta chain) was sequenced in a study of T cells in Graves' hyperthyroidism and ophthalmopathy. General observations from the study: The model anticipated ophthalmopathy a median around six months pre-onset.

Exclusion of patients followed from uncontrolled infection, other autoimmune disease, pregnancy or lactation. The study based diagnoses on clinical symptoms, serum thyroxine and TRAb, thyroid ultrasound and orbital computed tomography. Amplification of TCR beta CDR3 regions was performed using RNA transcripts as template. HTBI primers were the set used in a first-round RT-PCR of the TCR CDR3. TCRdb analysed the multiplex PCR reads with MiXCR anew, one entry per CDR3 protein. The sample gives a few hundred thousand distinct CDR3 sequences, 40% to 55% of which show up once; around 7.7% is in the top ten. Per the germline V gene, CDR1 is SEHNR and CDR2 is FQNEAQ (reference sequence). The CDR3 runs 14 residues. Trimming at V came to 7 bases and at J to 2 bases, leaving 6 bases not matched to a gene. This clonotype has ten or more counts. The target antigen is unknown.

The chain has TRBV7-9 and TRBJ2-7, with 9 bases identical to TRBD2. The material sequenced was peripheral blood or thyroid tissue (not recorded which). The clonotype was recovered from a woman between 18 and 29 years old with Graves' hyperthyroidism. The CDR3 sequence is CASTRLAAAYEQYF. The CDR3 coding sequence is TGTGCCAGCACGAGACTAGCGGCTGCCTACGAGCAGTACTTC.